The next 21 T cell receptor beta chains were all read from a single sample in a study of vaccination and CD4 T cells after COVID-19. This sample's time point: late sampling 161 to 241 days after vaccination in a few convalescent patients. TCRdb re-called the PCR reads with MiXCR, one entry per CDR3 protein. Among under 30,000 distinct CDR3 sequences listed, approximately 49% were seen once. Sequencing used CD4+ T cells from blood, obtained about 7 months after SARS-CoV-2 vaccination. The receptor set was obtained from a human donor who had recovered from COVID-19.

This sequence joins TRBV21-1 and TRBJ2-7; TRBD1 was called by the table and not checked on the DNA. TRBV21-1 is an annotated pseudogene. The CDR3 extends over 18 amino acids. The CDR3 reads CASEKTIFRDRGYYEQYF. As DNA, the CDR3 is TGTGCCAGCGAGAAAACGATCTTCCGGGACAGGGGATACTACGAGCAGTACTTC.

About this clonotype: Since a much larger clone is just one base distant, this may be a read error. The chain links TRBV27 to TRBJ2-2; 7 nucleotides match TRBD1. Germline V gene lookup returns CDR1 MNHEY and CDR2 SMNVEV (reference sequence). CDR3 length: 13 residues. Here the CDR3 reads CTSRTGESGELFF. CDR3 DNA: TGTACCAGCAGAACAGGGGAGAGCGGGGAGCTGTTTTTT.

The CDR3: CASSRGLNTEAFF. The CDR3 DNA reads as TGTGCCAGCAGCAGGGGTTTGAACACTGAAGCTTTCTTT. The V and J genes are TRBV7-9 and TRBJ1-1, with D perhaps TRBD1 (5 bases). Germline assignment: CDR1 SEHNR and CDR2 FQNEAQ (reference sequence). V was cut by 5 bases and J by 0 bases, with 7 bases left in between. The CDR3 totals 13 residues. Based on the CDR3 plus reference TRBV7-9 and TRBJ1-1, the full variable domain is DTGVSQNPRHKITKRGQNVTFRCDPISEHNRLYWYRQTLGQGPEFLTYFQNEAQLEKSRLLSDRFSAERPKGSFSTLEIQRTEQGDSAMYLCASSRGLNTEAFFGQGTRLTVV.

V gene TRBV20-1 combines with J gene TRBJ1-5, with D possibly being TRBD1 (5 bases). The ends were cut back, 7 bases at V and 0 bases at J, with 28 bases in the middle. The germline gives CDR1 DFQATT, CDR2 SNEGSKA (reference sequence). The CDR3 totals 19 residues. CDR3 nucleotides: TGCAGTGTTCCTCGATATCGCTCTACCGAGGGGTATAGCAATCAGCCCCAGCATTTT. The encoded protein is CSVPRYRSTEGYSNQPQHF.

This rearrangement joins TRBV2 to TRBJ1-1; tentatively, D is TRBD1 (6 bases). The length of the CDR3 is 14 residues. The V gene's germline CDR1 is SNHLY and CDR2 FYNNEI. The V gene lost 6 bases and the J gene lost 1 base, with 12 bases spanning the gap. DNA of the CDR3: TGTGCCAGCAGGGCGGGGGCCTCGAACACTGAAGCTTTCTTT. Translated, it gives CASRAGASNTEAFF.

This clonotype was detected once. The CDR3 spells CAISVHPGVTEAFF. The CDR3 DNA is TGTGCCATCAGTGTACACCCGGGAGTCACTGAAGCTTTCTTT. This rearrangement joins TRBV10-3 to TRBJ1-1; D gene unclear. Germline-derived CDR1 and CDR2 are ENHRY and SYGVKD. The CDR3 runs 14 residues. Trimming removed 4 bases at V and 4 bases at J, with 13 bases between.

The V call is TRBV6-1, the J call TRBJ2-7, with D perhaps being TRBD1 or TRBD2 (7 bases each). The V end lost 8 bases, the J end lost 5 bases, and 19 bases lay between the germline ends. This CDR3 comprises 14 residues. The germline V gene has CDR1 MNHNS and CDR2 SASEGT. The DNA for the CDR3 is TGTGCCAGCTTTAATCAGGGGGGGATGCACGAGCAGTACTTC. This encodes CASFNQGGMHEQYF.

This chain links TRBV7-9 with TRBJ1-2; D uncertain. In germline, CDR1 is SEHNR, CDR2 FQNEAQ (reference sequence). V lost 0 bases, J lost 3 bases, and 11 bases lay in between. The CDR3 runs to 15 residues. The chain's CDR3 is CASSLAGPRHYGYTF. CDR3 nucleotides: TGTGCCAGCAGCTTAGCGGGTCCCCGCCACTATGGCTACACCTTC.

This CDR3 reads CATSRSGGTQDTQYF. The CDR3 DNA is TGTGCCACCAGCAGATCGGGGGGGACGCAAGATACGCAGTATTTT. The V and J genes are TRBV15 and TRBJ2-3, with 8 bases fitting TRBD2. Trimming removed 2 bases from V and 5 bases from J; junction bases left unmatched: 6. This CDR3 region has 15 residues. Germline values: CDR1 LNHNV, CDR2 YYDKDF (reference sequence).

V and J are TRBV24-1 and TRBJ2-1; D is unclear. CDR1 is KGHDR, CDR2 SFDVKD, per germline. The germline V and J ends were trimmed by 1 base and 14 bases, with 14 bases remaining between them. The CDR3 spans 13 residues. CDR3 region: CATSDFRPDGEFF. The CDR3 DNA is TGTGCCACCAGTGATTTTAGGCCGGATGGGGAGTTCTTC.

V gene TRBV6-2 or TRBV6-3 combines with J gene TRBJ2-7, with a weak D call TRBD1 (6 bases). Trimming cost V 2 bases and J 5 bases, with 19 bases left between them. The germline V gene has CDR1 MNHEY and CDR2 SVGEGT. The length of the CDR3 is 16 residues. CDR3 coding DNA: TGTGCCAGCAGTTACCTGCTTCCGGGACCAGGGGACGAGCAGTACTTC. It is translated as CASSYLLPGPGDEQYF.

This clonotype was seen more than once but under ten times. The gene calls are TRBV20-1 and TRBJ2-3; 13 bases are a match to TRBD2. The CDR3 extends over 16 amino acids. CDR1 and CDR2 from the germline V gene are DFQATT and SNEGSKA (reference sequence). The V and J ends lost 2 bases and 4 bases, in that order; junction bases with no gene match: 6. CDR3 amino acids: CSARPGTSGISDTQYF. CDR3 in DNA: TGCAGTGCTAGACCCGGGACTAGCGGGATCTCAGATACGCAGTATTTT.

This clonotype has more than one count but fewer than ten. The chain uses TRBV6-1 and TRBJ2-5, with TRBD2 matching 11 bases. Germline CDR1 is MNHNS and CDR2 is SASEGT. This CDR3 has 18 residues. V was clipped by 3 bases and J by 5 bases; unmatched bases: 14. CDR3 bases: TGTGCCAGCAGTGAGATAATAGCGGGAGGGCCCGGCAGGGAGACCCAGTACTTC. Translation: CASSEIIAGGPGRETQYF.

In its sample, this clonotype was seen a few times. The V call is TRBV21-1, the J call TRBJ2-1; TRBD2 reflects the table's D call only, with no check against the DNA. TRBV21-1 is annotated as a pseudogene. The CDR3 is 22 residues long. CDR3 loop: CASSTSGGPGLAGGIKYNEQFF. The CDR3 nucleotides are TGTGCCAGCAGCACCTCAGGGGGCCCTGGGCTAGCGGGAGGAATCAAATACAATGAGCAGTTCTTC.

About this clonotype: The junction and the germline gene differ at one end; a read error may be behind it. This chain links TRBV7-7 with TRBJ2-2; no reliable D call. The CDR3 covers 14 residues. Germline V gene data show CDR1 as SSHAT and CDR2 as FNYEAQ (reference sequence). DNA of the CDR3: TGTGCTAGCAGGTCCGGACCCGACACCGGGGAGCTGTTTTTT. Its protein product is CASRSGPDTGELFF. The variable domain in full, completed from reference TRBV7-7 and TRBJ2-2, reads GAGVSQSPRYKVTKRGQDVTLRCDPISSHATLYWYQQALGQGPEFLTYFNYEAQPDKSGLPSDRFSAERPEGSISTLTIQRTEQRDSAMYRCASRSGPDTGELFFGEGSRLTVL.

The J gene is TRBJ2-7, the V gene TRBV18, with 7 bases aligning to TRBD1. CDR1 is KGHSH and CDR2 is LQKENI in the germline V gene. Trimming took 5 bases from V and 1 from J; bases not matched to a gene: 2. The CDR3 consists of 13 residues. DNA of the CDR3: TGTGCCAGCTCATCGACAGGGTCCTACGAGCAGTACTTC. Its translation is CASSSTGSYEQYF.

The CDR3 DNA follows: TGTGCCAGCAGTTTATCGAACGCTAAAGGGCGCGAGCAGTACTTC. Encoded protein: CASSLSNAKGREQYF. The chain employs TRBV27 and TRBJ2-7; the D is unclear. The CDR3 has 15 residues. In germline, CDR1 is MNHEY, CDR2 SMNVEV (reference sequence). V lost 0 bases and J 6 bases, leaving 15 bases between the germline ends.

V gene TRBV19 combines with J gene TRBJ1-1; D may be TRBD1 (6 bases). The CDR3 is made up of 15 amino acids. V was clipped by 2 bases and J by 6 bases, with 16 bases between them. Germline values: CDR1 LNHDA, CDR2 SQIVND (reference sequence). The CDR3 nucleotides read TGTGCCAGTAGTATAAGTCAACAGGGTATATCTGAAGCTTTCTTT. It codes for CASSISQQGISEAFF.

The CDR3 region is CASSLIAAGSHGYTF. CDR3 DNA sequence: TGTGCCAGCAGTTTAATCGCGGCAGGGTCTCATGGCTACACCTTC. V and J are TRBV27 and TRBJ1-2, with a tentative D call TRBD1 (5 bases). V was clipped by 2 bases and J by 6 bases, with 16 bases between them. Per germline, CDR1 MNHEY and CDR2 SMNVEV (reference sequence). The length of the CDR3 is 15 residues.

The genes are TRBV5-4 and TRBJ1-2, with D possibly TRBD1 on 6 matching bases. This CDR3 comprises 16 residues. The V end lost 3 bases, the J end lost 0 bases, and 15 bases lay between the germline ends. The germline V gene has CDR1 SGHNT and CDR2 YYREEE (reference sequence). CDR3 bases: TGTGCCAGCAGCTCTTCTAGGACAGCTGCTAACTATGGCTACACCTTC. Protein: CASSSSRTAANYGYTF.

This clonotype was observed a handful of times. This chain connects TRBV7-9 to TRBJ2-1; TRBD2 matches at 8 bases. CDR3 length: 15 amino acids. Germline V CDR1 and CDR2: SEHNR, FQNEAQ (reference sequence). The junction had 2 bases not matched to a gene; V was cut back by 0 bases and J by 4 bases. The CDR3 nucleotides are TGTGCCAGCAGCTTAGCTCGCGGGAGGTACAATGAGCAGTTCTTC. It yields the protein CASSLARGRYNEQFF.